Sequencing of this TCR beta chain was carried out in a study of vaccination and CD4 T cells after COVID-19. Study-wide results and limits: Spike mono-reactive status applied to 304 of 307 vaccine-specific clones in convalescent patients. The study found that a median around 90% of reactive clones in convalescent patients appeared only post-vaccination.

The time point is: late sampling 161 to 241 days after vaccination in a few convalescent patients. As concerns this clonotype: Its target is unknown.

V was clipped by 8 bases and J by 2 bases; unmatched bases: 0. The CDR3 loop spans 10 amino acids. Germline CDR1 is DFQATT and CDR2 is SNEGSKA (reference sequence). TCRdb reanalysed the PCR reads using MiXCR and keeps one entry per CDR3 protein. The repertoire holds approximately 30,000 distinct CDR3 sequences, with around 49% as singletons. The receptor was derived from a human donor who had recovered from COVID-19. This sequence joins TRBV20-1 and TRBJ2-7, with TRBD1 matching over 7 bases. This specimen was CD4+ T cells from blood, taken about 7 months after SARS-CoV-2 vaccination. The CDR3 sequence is CSTGAYEQYF. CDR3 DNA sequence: TGCAGTACAGGGGCCTACGAGCAGTACTTC.